This T cell receptor beta chain was captured by sequencing in a study of post-analysis software for immune sequencing data. Study as a whole: Included among the disease courses, which were recorded for the cohort, were relapsing-remitting, secondary progressive and progressive-relapsing multiple sclerosis. Study outcomes and limitations: TRBV5-6, TRBV5-1 and TRBV20-1 were among a handful of TRBV segments more frequent in patients than controls. Strong co-clustering by F measure linked samples that shared a preparation batch. When compared against controls, multiple sclerosis patients showed significantly lower normalized Chao1 diversity.

To note about this clonotype: Its antigen remains unknown.

Unique molecular identifiers tagged the TCR beta cDNA libraries. MiXCR was run by TCRdb on the PCR reads, yielding one entry per CDR3 protein. The sample holds 740,000 or so distinct CDR3 sequences, about 50% seen once. V was pared by 0 bases and J by 3 bases, with 15 bases between. The CDR3 is 16 amino acids. The germline gives CDR1 MGHRA, CDR2 YSYEKL. The chain uses TRBV4-1 and TRBJ2-7; D is unresolved. The TCR originated in a girl under 18 with multiple sclerosis. The sequenced sample consisted of blood. CDR3 DNA: TGCGCCAGCAGCCAAGATCCGACGTTCTCCATCTACGAGCAGTACTTC. It is translated as CASSQDPTFSIYEQYF.